Presented here are 25 T cell receptor beta chains from one specimen sequenced in a study of blood T cells in healthy people across ages. Sample-barcoded 5' priming and a J-beta primer mix drove a second PCR of roughly 6 to 12 cycles. Using its own MiXCR run on the 5' RACE reads, TCRdb lists one record per CDR3 protein. The sample yields approximately 2,000,000 distinct CDR3 sequences, around 40% seen once. Sequenced input: blood. These receptors all stem from a human donor in good health.

In this sample, this clonotype turned up a few times. The chain recombines TRBV9 with TRBJ2-3, with D possibly matching TRBD2 (6 bases). Trimming took off 0 bases at V and 1 base at J, with 9 bases between the two ends. The germline V gene has CDR1 SGDLS and CDR2 YYNGEE. The length of the CDR3 is 15 residues. The CDR3 protein is CASSVAKRGTDTQYF. The CDR3 DNA sequence: TGTGCCAGCAGCGTAGCTAAGCGGGGCACAGATACGCAGTATTTT.

A note on this clonotype: This may be a read error: a much more frequent sequence differs by one nucleotide. The rearrangement links TRBV10-3 to TRBJ2-5, with D possibly being TRBD1 (5 bases). Trimming cost V 7 bases and J 11 bases, with 23 bases left between them. CDR1 and CDR2 from the germline V gene are ENHRY and SYGVKD. The CDR3 is 14 residues long. CDR3 residues: CAINEGESYNEQYF. For the CDR3, the DNA is TGTGCCATCAATGAAGGGGAATCCTACAATGAGCAGTACTTC.

This rearrangement joins TRBV6-1 to TRBJ1-2; a weak D match, TRBD1 (6 bases). Germline CDR1 is MNHNS and CDR2 is SASEGT. V was trimmed by 1 base and J by 6 bases, leaving 18 bases between them. CDR3 length: 16 residues. The CDR3 reads CASSEVTGFTYDGYTF. Here the CDR3 DNA reads TGTGCCAGCAGTGAAGTTACAGGGTTTACTTACGATGGCTACACCTTC.

The sample holds a few counts of this clonotype. This chain connects TRBV28 to TRBJ2-7, with 7 positions matching TRBD1. V was clipped by 6 bases and J by 3 bases; unmatched bases: 11. The germline V gene has CDR1 MDHEN and CDR2 SYDVKM. CDR3 length: 15 amino acids. CDR3 protein: CASSPTSTGNYEQYF. DNA of the CDR3: TGTGCCAGCAGCCCAACCTCGACAGGGAACTACGAGCAGTACTTC.

This clonotype was counted only a few times. This rearrangement joins TRBV11-2 to TRBJ2-5; D might be TRBD1 or TRBD2, each matching 5 bases. The CDR3 has 16 residues. The V end lost 1 base, the J end lost 2 bases, and 14 bases lay between the germline ends. CDR1 and CDR2 from the germline V gene are SGHAT and FQNNGV. The CDR3, as DNA: TGTGCCAGCAGCTTAGGAGGGGCGGGCCGTCAAGAGACCCAGTACTTC. Translating gives CASSLGGAGRQETQYF. Full variable domain (remainder filled in from reference TRBV11-2 and TRBJ2-5): EAGVAQSPRYKIIEKRQSVAFWCNPISGHATLYWYQQILGQGPKLLIQFQNNGVVDDSQLPKDRFSAERLKGVDSTLKIQPAKLEDSAVYLCASSLGGAGRQETQYFGPGTRLLVL.

This clonotype was counted a single time. This chain uses TRBV24-1 with TRBJ1-2; no clear D gene. V lost 4 bases to trimming and J lost 4 bases, with 12 bases between them. CDR1 is KGHDR and CDR2 is SFDVKD in the germline V gene. The CDR3 spans 14 residues. CDR3 sequence reads: CATSDLVRSYGYTF. Written as DNA, the CDR3 is TGTGCCACCAGTGACCTAGTCCGGAGCTATGGCTACACCTTC.

The chain has TRBV24-1 and TRBJ1-5; D is undetermined. CDR1 and CDR2 from the germline V gene are KGHDR and SFDVKD. Trimming took 8 bases from V and 1 from J, leaving 8 bases between them. This CDR3 is 13 amino acids long. The CDR3 DNA reads TGTGCCACCACTGACGGGAGCAATCAGCCCCAGCATTTT. Translating gives CATTDGSNQPQHF.

This rearrangement joins TRBV4-3 to TRBJ2-1, with 9 bases identical to TRBD2. CDR3 length: 16 amino acids. J gave up 4 bases and V 0 bases, and 4 bases lay outside the gene matches. CDR1 and CDR2 from the germline V gene are LGHNA and YSLEER. CDR3 amino acids: CASSQDVLAGYNEQFF. In DNA form, the CDR3 reads TGCGCCAGCAGCCAAGATGTCCTAGCGGGGTACAATGAGCAGTTCTTC.

The rearrangement uses TRBV6-2 or TRBV6-3 and TRBJ2-4; D gene ambiguous. V lost 0 bases and J 13 bases, leaving 10 bases between the germline ends. This CDR3 is built from 12 residues. CDR1 is MNHEY and CDR2 is SVGEGT in the germline V gene. CDR3 in amino acids: CASSYSSVGQYF. As DNA, the CDR3 is TGTGCCAGCAGTTACTCTTCGGTGGGGCAGTACTTC.

As for this clonotype: The junction differs from germline at one of its ends, possibly a read error. This rearrangement joins TRBV7-2 to TRBJ1-4; 10 bases are a match to TRBD1. Germline-derived CDR1 and CDR2 are SGHTA and FQGNSA. The CDR3 is 14 amino acids. In nucleotides, the CDR3 is TGTGCCAGCAGCACCGGGACAGGGGATGAAGAACTGTTTTTT. Its translation: CASSTGTGDEELFF.

The chain uses TRBV4-3 and TRBJ2-7; a possible D gene is TRBD1 (6 bases). CDR3 length: 15 residues. CDR1 and CDR2 from the germline V gene are LGHNA and YSLEER. The ends were cut back, 2 bases at V and 2 bases at J, with 13 bases in the middle. The CDR3 reads CASSQRDRFTYEQYF. CDR3 DNA sequence: TGCGCCAGCAGCCAACGAGACAGGTTCACCTACGAGCAGTACTTC.

V usage is TRBV12-3 or TRBV12-4 and J usage is TRBJ1-4; no reliable D call. V shed 6 bases and J shed 8 bases, with 13 bases lying between them. The CDR3 length is 13 residues. CDR3 DNA: TGTGCCAGCAGCGATCGGCAGGAGGAAAAACTGTTTTTT. Its protein product is CASSDRQEEKLFF.

The chain recombines TRBV28 with TRBJ2-5, with 7 positions matching TRBD2. Germline V gives CDR1 MDHEN, CDR2 SYDVKM. V shed 4 bases and J 0 bases; nucleotides not matched to a gene: 8. This CDR3 is 16 amino acids long. The chain's CDR3 is CASSSGPREDQETQYF. The CDR3 bases are TGTGCCAGCAGTTCGGGACCCCGGGAGGACCAAGAGACCCAGTACTTC.

In the case of this clonotype: At one end the junction does not follow the germline gene, possibly because of a read error. The chain recombines TRBV10-3 with TRBJ1-4, with D uncertain. The CDR3 is made up of 14 amino acids. The V gene's germline CDR1 is ENHRY and CDR2 SYGVKD. DNA of the CDR3: TGTGCCATCAGCGAGTCAGTGGATCGGGAAAAACTGTTTTTT. Translation: CAISESVDREKLFF.

This chain uses TRBV7-2 with TRBJ1-2, with D perhaps matching TRBD1 (5 bases). Germline CDR1 SGHTA, CDR2 FQGNSA. The CDR3 contains 13 residues. V was cut by 2 bases and J by 12 bases, with 16 bases left in between. The CDR3 region has the DNA TGTGCCAGCAGCTTACGGTTTACCGGGACGGACACCTTC. This translates into CASSLRFTGTDTF.

The chain employs TRBV20-1 and TRBJ2-3; 14 bases match TRBD2. Germline assignment: CDR1 DFQATT and CDR2 SNEGSKA (reference sequence). Trimming cost V 6 bases and J 10 bases; bases outside gene matches: 15. The length of the CDR3 is 16 residues. Here the CDR3 reads CSATLGLAGARSAQYF. CDR3 DNA: TGCAGTGCCACCTTGGGACTAGCGGGGGCGAGGTCGGCGCAGTATTTT.

V usage is TRBV29-1 and J usage is TRBJ2-4; D remains unclear. The CDR3 covers 13 residues. Germline lookup yields CDR1 SQVTM and CDR2 ANQGSEA. V was trimmed by 2 bases and J by 0 bases, leaving 5 bases between them. The CDR3 region is CSVESLAKNIQYF. For the CDR3, the DNA is TGCAGCGTTGAATCGCTAGCCAAAAACATTCAGTACTTC.

The chain employs TRBV14 and TRBJ2-5; D uncertain. Trimming took off 4 bases at V and 1 base at J, with 10 bases between the two ends. There are 14 residues in the CDR3. The germline gives CDR1 SGHDN, CDR2 FVKESK. Here the CDR3 DNA reads TGTGCCAGCAGCCCTCAGGTTATCCAAGAGACCCAGTACTTC. This encodes CASSPQVIQETQYF.

This clonotype has a handful of counts. The chain couples TRBV13 to TRBJ1-2; 9 nucleotides agree with TRBD1. The J segment lost 2 bases and the V segment lost 3 bases, leaving 4 bases of the junction unmatched. Per the germline V gene, CDR1 is PRHDT and CDR2 is FYEKMQ (reference sequence). The CDR3 contains 15 residues. The CDR3: CASSFGDRVNYGYTF. The CDR3 DNA is TGTGCCAGCAGCTTCGGGGACAGGGTGAACTATGGCTACACCTTC.

This chain links TRBV4-1 with TRBJ2-1, with 11 bases aligning to TRBD2. Germline CDR1 MGHRA, CDR2 YSYEKL. CDR3 length equals 21 residues. Losses at the gene ends were 1 base for V and 4 bases for J; bases not matched to a gene: 18. In nucleotides, the CDR3 is TGCGCCAGCAGCCAAGGCCCCGGGTTAAGGGTAGCGGGGGGGCTTTACAATGAGCAGTTCTTC. It codes for CASSQGPGLRVAGGLYNEQFF.

This clonotype was detected only a few times. This chain uses TRBV5-1 with TRBJ2-3, with D possibly matching TRBD1 (6 bases). Trimming removed 3 bases at V and 2 bases at J, with 13 bases between. CDR3 length equals 15 residues. Germline V lookup: CDR1 SGHRS, CDR2 YFSETQ. The CDR3 is CASSSEGHYTDTQYF. The CDR3 DNA reads TGCGCCAGCAGCTCTGAGGGACACTACACAGATACGCAGTATTTT.

This clonotype was counted between two and nine times. The chain couples TRBV6-5 to TRBJ2-3; perhaps TRBD2 as D (5 bases). The CDR3 is 16 residues long. V shed 0 bases and J shed 4 bases, with 14 bases lying between them. Germline V gives CDR1 MNHEY, CDR2 SVGAGI. The CDR3 bases are TGTGCCAGCAGTTACTCGATCGGGGAGCTCGCAGATACGCAGTATTTT. It yields the protein CASSYSIGELADTQYF.

V gene TRBV4-3 combines with J gene TRBJ2-3; 10 bases line up with TRBD2. CDR3 length: 18 residues. Trimming at V came to 2 bases and at J to 3 bases, leaving 11 bases not matched to a gene. Germline-derived CDR1 and CDR2 are LGHNA and YSLEER. CDR3: CASSQPLTQRGGTDTQYF. The DNA of the CDR3 is TGCGCCAGCAGCCAACCTCTTACCCAGCGGGGGGGAACAGATACGCAGTATTTT.

The chain has TRBV6-2 or TRBV6-3 and TRBJ1-1; 8 bases fit TRBD1. Looked up from germline, CDR1 is MNHEY and CDR2 is SVGEGT. The CDR3 length is 14 residues. With V trimmed by 7 bases and J by 4 bases, 8 bases remained unmatched. This CDR3 is CASKPRQGSTEAFF. For the CDR3, the DNA is TGTGCCAGCAAACCCCGACAGGGGAGCACTGAAGCTTTCTTT.

This clonotype has just a few counts. The rearrangement uses TRBV7-9 and TRBJ2-5, with D perhaps TRBD2 (5 bases). Germline CDR1 reads SEHNR; CDR2 reads FQNEAQ (reference sequence). With 7 bases removed from V and 4 bases from J, the gap between germline ends came to 13 bases. CDR3 length: 13 amino acids. The CDR3 here is CASIALAGETQYF. As DNA, the CDR3 is TGTGCCAGCATCGCCCTAGCAGGAGAGACCCAGTACTTC.